This TCR beta chain is drawn from a study of CD8+CD57+ T cells in acquired aplastic anemia (dated by TCRdb to 2017 to 2018). Regarding the complete study: On average, sorted CD4+ and CD8+ cells yielded around 3.5 ug of extracted DNA, with a range of about 0.17 to 27.4 ug. An average of around 10 million reads for CD4+ cells and 11 million or so reads for CD8+ cells was obtained from healthy donor samples. What the study reported, not specific to this receptor: About 30 CD8+ CDR3 sequences were found in both patients and controls but appeared to be highly expressed in patients and within the immunodominant clones of the patients. Between patients and healthy controls, no significant difference in CD8+ Simpson's diversity was found (P=0.060).

This clonotype appeared many times. What antigen it recognizes has not been identified. No quality values exist for individual bases; no much larger clone is one base distant. Genomic DNA served as template for TCR beta VDJ combination and CDR3 sequence profiling. An Illumina HiSeq 2000 was the platform used for TCR repertoire sequencing. For the original study's pipeline: Repertoires were assessed using TRBV/TRBJ rearrangement plots, CDR3 size and DJ length profiles, and Simpson's diversity index. Whichever DNA sequence was most abundant in the deep sequencing data was defined as the immunodominant clone. CDR3 amino acid sequences were screened for sharing across subjects and compared with published repertoires and the VDJdb database. TCRdb reprocessing: public reads trimmed at Q25 with fastp, clones called with MiXCR, in-frame beta chains kept. Each CDR3 protein appears once, grouped with its most common genes and DNA. What appears here as the V and J calls and clone size reflects TCRdb's work, not the paper's. In this sample the table shows approximately 200,000 distinct CDR3 sequences, approximately 52% of which occur a single time. About a sixth of the sample is held by the ten biggest clonotypes.

The CDR3 runs 15 amino acids, cysteine and phenylalanine included. Only the CDR3 DNA stays, 45 bases, in frame from base 1. Trimming at the junction amounts to 1 base on V and 1 base on J, and the germline ends lie 12 bases apart. Per the germline V gene (reference sequence), DFQATT is the CDR1 and SNEGSKA is the CDR2. The study deep-sequenced TCR repertoires of sorted CD4+ and CD8+ blood T cells from severe aplastic anemia patients and healthy subjects. Ficoll-Paque density gradient centrifugation was used to isolate peripheral blood mononuclear cells. CD4+ and CD8+ T cells were sorted by FACS or magnetic beads before DNA extraction.

This TCR came from a human donor in good health, serving as a control. The sample taken for sequencing was sorted CD4+, CD8+, or CD8+CD57+ T cells (not recorded which) from PBMCs. The chain couples TRBV20-1 to TRBJ2-3, with the D gene tentatively TRBD1 or TRBD2, based on 6 matching bases in each. The DNA reads as follows: TGCAGTGCTAGAGTACAGGGCGGGGGCACAGATACGCAGTATTTT. Translated, it gives CSARVQGGGTDTQYF.